This T cell receptor (beta chain) was documented in a study of cytomegalovirus exposure and HLA in healthy donors. Study conclusions and caveats: Exclusion applied to some V segments, including TRBV6-2 and TRBV6-3, as they were indistinguishable.

Trimming removed 1 base at V and 0 bases at J, with 8 bases between. Germline CDR1 SGDLS, CDR2 YYNGEE. The CDR3 loop spans 15 amino acids. Primers: 60 Vbeta forward and 13 Jbeta reverse. Assay: immunoSEQ multiplex PCR; the TCRdb copy retains only in-frame clones and omits some. In the table there are 180,000 or so clones, about four fifths of which are singletons. To note about this clone: Its antigen is still unknown.

The clonotype originates from a woman in her 30s in good health and CMV-seronegative. V and J are TRBV9 and TRBJ1-5; D is perhaps TRBD1 (5 bases). Input material: PBMCs. The CDR3 bases are TGTGCCAGCAGCGTAACGGGGGATAGCAATCAGCCCCAGCATTTT. Amino acids: CASSVTGDSNQPQHF.